This paragraph reports one TCR beta chain. This clonotype was recorded many times. Its target antigen remains unknown. Base qualities are not provided; no much larger clone lies one nucleotide away. Naive CD8 T cell libraries were made from 20,000 to 1,000,000 sorted cells using 10%, 30% or 50% of purified RNA. On a BD FACSAria II, naive CD8 T cells were FACS-sorted as CD8+CD4-CCR7+CD45RA+ and collected into RLT Plus buffer. Detection sensitivity was tested by spiking Jurkat RNA equal to about 10 TCR copies' worth into samples containing roughly 17,000-1,000,000 naive CD8 T cells. CD8 T cells were enriched with RosetteSep CD8+ T Cell Enrichment Cocktail and Ficoll-Paque, followed by ACK red cell lysis. This record comes from a study of molecular identifiers for immune sequencing clone quantification (dated by TCRdb to the late 2010s). Study-level background: For a replicate experiment, RNA from 20,000 or 100,000 naive CD8 T cells was divided into five aliquots, of which four were sequenced. CD8 T cells were used in a methods study to benchmark molecular-identifier clustering-based TCR repertoire sequencing (MIDCIRS) and TCR RNA copy counting.

Study-wide findings and limitations: In CMV-specific effector cells, over 98% of molecules were held by clones above 20 RNA copies, whereas under 1% of molecules were held by such clones in naive cells. When barcode sub-clustering was omitted, TCR diversity was inflated by chimeric consensus sequences, with chimeras reaching as high as 47%. Modeling indicated roughly 3.3 TCR RNA copies recovered per cell, compared with about 9.7 by digital PCR, which implies a capture efficiency of approximately 30%. Highly expanded clone sizes could be underestimated if identical TCR molecules share a barcode. The naive libraries included spiked-in Jurkat TCR RNA (roughly eleven copies' worth), and this Jurkat TCR RNA is not part of the donor repertoire. Even against a background of around 900,000 naive CD8 T cells, spiked-in Jurkat TCR RNA amounting to a single cell's worth was reported to be detectable.

Libraries came from PCR. Sequencing used an Illumina HiSeq 4000. Preparation of bulk TCR libraries followed a previously described approach, with the TCR primers listed in Table S5. The Qiagen AllPrep DNA/RNA kit was used to purify total RNA. Before analysis, reads from multiple sequencing runs of one library were combined. On the study's bioinformatics: Only reads with exact TCR constant sequence were kept, trimmed to 150 nt, and grouped by their 12-nt molecular barcodes. Reads within each barcode group were sub-clustered using a 15% Levenshtein threshold, and quality-weighted consensus sequences were constructed for each RNA molecule. Non-functional sequences were removed, as were lower-count sequences one edit away from another. Barcode sub-clusters with fewer than 20% of the maximum read count were removed, based on fitting two negative binomial distributions. The raw public reads went through TCRdb reprocessing: fastp at Q25, MiXCR clone calling, in-frame beta chains kept. Each entry merges the rows of one CDR3 protein and shows their most common DNA and genes. These V and J calls rely on TCRdb rather than the paper's analysis. Counted in this sample were tens of thousands of distinct CDR3 sequences; around a sixth of them appeared once. Over 1.3% of the sample lies in the top ten.

Taken from cysteine to phenylalanine, the CDR3 has 19 residues. This entry keeps only the CDR3 DNA: 57 bases, framed from base 1. CDR1 and CDR2 were assigned from the germline V gene as MNHEY and SVGEGT. The V and J ends are trimmed by 0 bases and 1 base, leaving 21 bases between them. Sequenced material: naive CD8+ T cells from blood, with Jurkat cell RNA spiked in. The cell subset or site label for this specimen denotes: FACS-sorted CD8+CD4-CCR7+CD45RA+ naive T cells. The rearranged chain carries TRBV6-2 or TRBV6-3 and TRBJ1-1, with no confidently assigned D gene. The clonotype was recovered from a human donor in good health. Some libraries in this study had Jurkat cell RNA spiked in. The DNA sequence is TGTGCCAGCAGTTACTCGTCGGCATATGGAAGAGGGCGGAACACTGAAGCTTTCTTT. Its coded protein is CASSYSSAYGRGRNTEAFF.